This is a list of T cell receptor beta chains from one sample in a study of cytomegalovirus exposure and HLA in healthy donors. Sequenced by immunoSEQ multiplex PCR; TCRdb stores in-frame clones only, minus some. The table gives about 130,000 clones; the top ten clones make up approximately 1.6% of it. Sequenced input: PBMCs. The source of these receptors is a man aged 18 to 35 in good health and CMV-seronegative. Both conserved end residues are part of each CDR3. A D gene is named only where the DNA matches it firmly.

J | D | V | DNA | CDR3
TRBJ2-7 | NA | TRBV19 | TGTGCCAGTAGTGCGGGGTCGGGGGCCTACGAGCAGTACTTC | CASSAGSGAYEQYF
TRBJ2-3 | NA | TRBV9 | TGTGCCAGCAGCGTAGTCACCGGGAGTGAGACAGATACGCAGTATTTT | CASSVVTGSETDTQYF
TRBJ1-2 | TRBD1 | TRBV28 | TGTGCCAGCAGGACAGGGCTAATTGGCTACACCTTC | CASRTGLIGYTF
TRBJ1-2 | TRBD1 | TRBV5-4 | TGTGCCAGCAGCCGGAACCGGGACAGGGCGGAAGGCTACACCTTC | CASSRNRDRAEGYTF
TRBJ1-2 | TRBD1 | TRBV27 | TGTGCCAGCAGTTTAACCGGGACAGGGCTTTTTGGCTACACCTTC | CASSLTGTGLFGYTF
TRBJ2-1 | TRBD2 | TRBV7-3 | TGTGCCAGCAGCTCTCGGACTAGCGCGTACAATGAGCAGTTCTTC | CASSSRTSAYNEQFF
TRBJ1-6 | NA | TRBV7-2 | TGTGCCAGCAGCCAGGTCCCCCAGAACAATTCACCCCTCCACTTT | CASSQVPQNNSPLHF
TRBJ1-5 | TRBD1 | TRBV6-6 | TGTGCCAGCAGTTCTCCCGACAGGGATGTTAATCAGCCCCAGCATTTT | CASSSPDRDVNQPQHF
TRBJ1-1 | NA | TRBV10-3 | TGTGCCACCGGATCGCCGGGCACTGAAGCTTTCTTT | CATGSPGTEAFF
TRBJ2-7 | NA | TRBV2 | TGTGCCCTGGACGCAGGGAACTCCTACGAGCAGTACTTC | CALDAGNSYEQYF
TRBJ1-4 | NA | TRBV25-1 | TGTGCCAGCAGTGTACGATGGCTTGATGAAAAACTGTTTTTT | CASSVRWLDEKLFF
TRBJ2-1 | TRBD1 | TRBV19 | TGTGCCAGTGGGACAGGTTCGGTCTCCTACAATGAGCAGTTCTTC | CASGTGSVSYNEQFF
TRBJ2-7 | NA | TRBV10-1 | TGCGCCAGCCCCACCGGGGACACCCTCTCCTACGAGCAGTACTTC | CASPTGDTLSYEQYF
TRBJ1-1 | TRBD1 | TRBV6-1 | TGTGCCAGTGTACTGGACAGGGTCGTAACTGAAGCTTTCTTT | CASVLDRVVTEAFF
TRBJ1-2 | TRBD1 | TRBV9 | TGTGCCAGCAGCGTAGTGGCAGGGGGCCACTATGGCTACACCTTC | CASSVVAGGHYGYTF
TRBJ2-3 | TRBD2 | TRBV30 | TGTGCCTCAGCACCCGGACTAGCGGGCACAGATACGCAGTATTTT | CASAPGLAGTDTQYF
TRBJ1-5 | NA | TRBV7-2 | TGTGCCAGCAGCTCCCGGACAGCATATAGCAATCAGCCCCAGCATTTT | CASSSRTAYSNQPQHF
TRBJ2-7 | TRBD1 | TRBV5-1 | TGCGCCAGCAGCTTAGAGACAGGGGGTCCCCACGAGCAGTACTTC | CASSLETGGPHEQYF
TRBJ2-1 | TRBD2 | TRBV10-3 | TGTGCCATCAGTGAGTCAGGCGTGGCGGGAGTAAGTAAGAACAATGAGCAGTTCTTC | CAISESGVAGVSKNNEQFF
TRBJ2-6 | NA | TRBV27 | TGTGCCAGCAGTTTATCTGTTGCCTGGAGGGCGACCAACGTCCTGACTTTC | CASSLSVAWRATNVLTF
TRBJ2-3 | NA | TRBV27 | TGTGCCAGCAGTTTATATACGGCAGATACGCAGTATTTT | CASSLYTADTQYF
TRBJ2-7 | NA | TRBV5-1 | TGCGCCAGCAGCTTGGTATCAGGGGTCCTTTCTTACGAGCAGTACTTC | CASSLVSGVLSYEQYF
TRBJ1-1 | NA | TRBV10-3 | TGTGCCACGGAGACAGACCCGAACACTGAAGCTTTCTTT | CATETDPNTEAFF
TRBJ1-5 | TRBD1 | TRBV28 | TGTGCCAGCACCTATGGGACAGTTTGGAATCAGCCCCAGCATTTT | CASTYGTVWNQPQHF
TRBJ2-1 | TRBD1 | TRBV15 | TGTGCCACCAGCAGAACCCCCGGGACAGCCGGGTGGGATGAGCAGTTCTTC | CATSRTPGTAGWDEQFF
TRBJ1-1 | NA | TRBV2 | TGTGCCAGCAGTGAACGGTTGAACACTGAAGCTTTCTTT | CASSERLNTEAFF
TRBJ1-2 | NA | TRBV6-1 | TGTGCCAGCAGTGAATTGGACGGGGTAGGCCGCTATGGCTACACCTTC | CASSELDGVGRYGYTF
TRBJ2-3 | TRBD2 | TRBV28 | TGTGCCAGCAGTCCCCGGGGGGAGAACAGGCCCATCCTCTCGGATACGCAGTATTTT | CASSPRGENRPILSDTQYF
TRBJ2-6 | NA | TRBV2 | TGTGCCAGCAGTGAAGGAGGGACTGGGGCCAACGTCCTGACTTTC | CASSEGGTGANVLTF
TRBJ2-7 | NA | TRBV6-1 | TGTGCCAGCAGTGAAAGTGTGGGGCCCTACGAGCAGTACTTC | CASSESVGPYEQYF
TRBJ2-7 | NA | TRBV9 | TGTGCCAGCAGCCCTCAAGGGACACTTCCCTACGAGCAGTACTTC | CASSPQGTLPYEQYF
TRBJ2-5 | NA | TRBV2 | TGTGCCAGCAGTGAAGATGGGGGCAGCCAAGAGACCCAGTACTTC | CASSEDGGSQETQYF
TRBJ2-6 | NA | TRBV5-1 | TGCGCCAGCTCCTTTATGACCGGGAGTGGGGCCAACGTCCCGACTTTC | CASSFMTGSGANVPTF
TRBJ2-2 | NA | TRBV13 | TGTGCCAGCAGCTTAAAGGGGGCCGGGGAGCTGTTTTTT | CASSLKGAGELFF
TRBJ1-5 | NA | TRBV19 | TGTGCCAGTAGTATTCAAGGCAGGGTATTGGCGATTGACAATCAGCCCCAGCATTTT | CASSIQGRVLAIDNQPQHF
TRBJ2-7 | NA | TRBV29-1 | TGCAGCGTTGGTGTCAGGGGCGGTTACGAGCAGTACTTC | CSVGVRGGYEQYF
TRBJ2-3 | TRBD2 | TRBV7-6 | TGTGCCAGCAGCTCGCACTTGGGTTCGACTAGCGGGGGGACTAGCACAGATACGCAGTATTTT | CASSSHLGSTSGGTSTDTQYF
TRBJ2-7 | NA | TRBV6-6 | TGTGCCAGCAGTTACGGTCGAACGGGAAAGCCTGACGAGCAGTACTTC | CASSYGRTGKPDEQYF
TRBJ2-7 | NA | TRBV5-1 | TGCGCCAGCAGCCCGGGAGACTACGAGCAGTACTTC | CASSPGDYEQYF
TRBJ2-1 | TRBD2 | TRBV5-6 | TGTGCCAGCAGCTTTTTAGGACTAGCGGATAACAATGAGCAGTTCTTC | CASSFLGLADNNEQFF
TRBJ1-1 | TRBD1 | TRBV5-1 | TGCGCCAGCAGATATGGACAGGGGGTCACTGAAGCTTTCTTT | CASRYGQGVTEAFF
TRBJ2-3 | NA | TRBV4-3 | TGCGCCAGCAGCCAAGGACTAGAAGCAGATACGCAGTATTTT | CASSQGLEADTQYF
TRBJ2-2 | TRBD1 | TRBV18 | TGTGCCAGCTCACCACAGGAGACAGGGGGCGCCGGGAACACCGGGGAGCTGTTTTTT | CASSPQETGGAGNTGELFF
TRBJ2-3 | TRBD1 | TRBV13 | TGTGCCAGCAGCTTAGGAGGGACAGCAACAGATACGCAGTATTTT | CASSLGGTATDTQYF
TRBJ1-1 | NA | TRBV7-8 | TGTGCCAGCCAGCGGGGGGGTACTGAAGCTTTCTTT | CASQRGGTEAFF
TRBJ1-4 | NA | TRBV28 | TGTGCCAGCAGTTTGGCAGGGGATGGGGGTGAAAAACTGTTTTTT | CASSLAGDGGEKLFF
TRBJ2-7 | NA | TRBV10-3 | TGTGCCATCAGTGAAAACGGTCAAGCGCAGTACTTC | CAISENGQAQYF
TRBJ2-7 | TRBD2 | TRBV7-8 | TGTGCCAGCAGCTTAGAGCGCGGGGGGGCCACGGAGCAGTACTTC | CASSLERGGATEQYF
TRBJ2-7 | NA | TRBV6-5 | TGTGCCAGCAGTTCCCTTAACTACGAGCAGTACTTC | CASSSLNYEQYF
TRBJ1-6 | NA | TRBV6-5 | TGTGCCAGCAGTTCCCGGTATTCACCCCTCCACTTT | CASSSRYSPLHF